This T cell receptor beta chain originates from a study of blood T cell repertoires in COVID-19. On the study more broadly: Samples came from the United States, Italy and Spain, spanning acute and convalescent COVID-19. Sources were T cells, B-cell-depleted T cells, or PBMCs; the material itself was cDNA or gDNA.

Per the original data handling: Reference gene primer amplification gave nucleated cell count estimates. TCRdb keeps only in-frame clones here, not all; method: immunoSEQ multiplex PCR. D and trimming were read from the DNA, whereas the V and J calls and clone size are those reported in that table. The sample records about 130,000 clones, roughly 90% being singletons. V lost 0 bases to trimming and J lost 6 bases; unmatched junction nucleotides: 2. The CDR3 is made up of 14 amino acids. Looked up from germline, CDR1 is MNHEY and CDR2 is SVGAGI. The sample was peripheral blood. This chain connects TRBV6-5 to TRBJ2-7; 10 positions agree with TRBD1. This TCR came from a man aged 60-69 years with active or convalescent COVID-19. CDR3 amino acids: CASSYSRTGGEQYF. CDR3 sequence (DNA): TGTGCCAGCAGTTACTCGCGGACAGGGGGCGAGCAGTACTTC.